The sequence of this TCR beta chain was determined in a study of blood T cell repertoires in COVID-19. This clone has a single count. This CDR3 is built from 16 residues. J gave up 3 bases and V 5 bases, and 12 bases lay outside the gene matches. Germline CDR1 and CDR2: MDHEN and SYDVKM. Per the authors' pipeline: Estimates of nucleated cell counts were drawn from the amplification of reference gene primers. Generated by immunoSEQ multiplex PCR, the TCRdb table keeps only in-frame clones and is missing some. V, J and clone size derive from that table, while D and trimming were established from the DNA sequence. The profile shows about 250,000 clones, roughly 86% of them singletons.

The chain recombines TRBV28 with TRBJ1-1; TRBD1 aligns across 7 bases. The receptor was isolated from a woman aged 55-75 years who had recovered from COVID-19. The sequencing sample was made of peripheral blood. CDR3 region: CASSPRTGGGYTEAFF. The CDR3 DNA sequence: TGTGCCAGCAGTCCTAGGACAGGTGGTGGATACACTGAAGCTTTCTTT.